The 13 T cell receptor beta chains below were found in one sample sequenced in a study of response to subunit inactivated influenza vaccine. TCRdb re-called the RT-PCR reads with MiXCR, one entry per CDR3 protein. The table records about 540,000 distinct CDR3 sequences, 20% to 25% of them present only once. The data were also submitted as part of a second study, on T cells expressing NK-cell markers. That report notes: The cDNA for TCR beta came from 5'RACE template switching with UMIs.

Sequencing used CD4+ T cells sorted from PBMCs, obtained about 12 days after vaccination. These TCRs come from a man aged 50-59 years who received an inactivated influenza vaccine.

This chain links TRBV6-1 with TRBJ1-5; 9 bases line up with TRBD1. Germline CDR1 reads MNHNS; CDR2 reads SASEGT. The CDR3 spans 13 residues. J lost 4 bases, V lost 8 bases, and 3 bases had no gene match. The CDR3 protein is CASGGTGNQPQHF. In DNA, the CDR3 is TGTGCCAGCGGAGGGACAGGGAATCAGCCCCAGCATTTT.

The CDR3 sequence: CASSGGQRYNEQFF. CDR3 in DNA: TGTGCCAGCAGCGGGGGACAAAGGTACAATGAGCAGTTCTTC. The chain uses TRBV7-9 and TRBJ2-1; the D gene is possibly TRBD1 (6 bases). Germline V gives CDR1 SEHNR, CDR2 FQNEAQ (reference sequence). The CDR3 covers 14 residues. V was shortened by 5 bases and J by 4 bases, with 12 bases between the two germline ends.

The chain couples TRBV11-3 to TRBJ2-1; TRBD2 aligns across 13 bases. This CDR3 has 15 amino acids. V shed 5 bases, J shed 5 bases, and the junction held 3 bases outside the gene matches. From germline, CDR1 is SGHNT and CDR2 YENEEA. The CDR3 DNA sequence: TGTGCCAGCAGCCAGGGACTAGCGGGAAACAATGAGCAGTTCTTC. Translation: CASSQGLAGNNEQFF.

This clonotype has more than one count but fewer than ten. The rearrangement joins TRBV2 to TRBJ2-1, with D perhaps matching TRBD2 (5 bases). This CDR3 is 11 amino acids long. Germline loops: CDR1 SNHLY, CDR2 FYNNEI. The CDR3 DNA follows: TGTGCGAGCGGAAAATACAATGAGCAGTTCTTC. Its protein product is CASGKYNEQFF.

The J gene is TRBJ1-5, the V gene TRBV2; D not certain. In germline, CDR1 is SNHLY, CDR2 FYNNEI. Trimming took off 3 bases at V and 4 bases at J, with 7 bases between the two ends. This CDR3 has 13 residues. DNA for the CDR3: TGTGCCAGCAGTGATCATCCTAATCAGCCCCAGCATTTT. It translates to CASSDHPNQPQHF.

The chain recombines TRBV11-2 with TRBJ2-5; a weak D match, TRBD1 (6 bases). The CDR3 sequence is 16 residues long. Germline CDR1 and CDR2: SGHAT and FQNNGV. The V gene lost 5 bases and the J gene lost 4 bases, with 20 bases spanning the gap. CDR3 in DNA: TGTGCCAGCAGCACCGACAGGACCCCCTTCGGAGAGACCCAGTACTTC. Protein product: CASSTDRTPFGETQYF. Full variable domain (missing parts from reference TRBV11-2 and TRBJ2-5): EAGVAQSPRYKIIEKRQSVAFWCNPISGHATLYWYQQILGQGPKLLIQFQNNGVVDDSQLPKDRFSAERLKGVDSTLKIQPAKLEDSAVYLCASSTDRTPFGETQYFGPGTRLLVL.

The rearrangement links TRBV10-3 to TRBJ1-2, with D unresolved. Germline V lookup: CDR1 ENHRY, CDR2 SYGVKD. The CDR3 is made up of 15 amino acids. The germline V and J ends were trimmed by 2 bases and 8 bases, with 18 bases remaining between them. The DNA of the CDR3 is TGTGCCATCAGTGAGGCTCTCCCCGGGGATCGAGGCTACACCTTC. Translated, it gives CAISEALPGDRGYTF.

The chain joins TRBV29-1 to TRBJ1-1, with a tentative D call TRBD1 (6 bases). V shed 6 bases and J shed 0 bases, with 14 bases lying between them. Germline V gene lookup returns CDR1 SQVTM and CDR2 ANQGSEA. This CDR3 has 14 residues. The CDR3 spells CSVADGGLNTEAFF. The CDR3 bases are TGCAGCGTGGCGGATGGGGGCCTGAACACTGAAGCTTTCTTT.

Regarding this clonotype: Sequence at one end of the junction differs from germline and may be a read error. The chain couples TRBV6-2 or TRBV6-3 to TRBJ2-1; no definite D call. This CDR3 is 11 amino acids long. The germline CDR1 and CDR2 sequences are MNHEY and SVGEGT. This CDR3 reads CASSYANVLRF. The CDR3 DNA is TGTGCCAGCAGTTACGCTAACGTGCTTCGCTTC.

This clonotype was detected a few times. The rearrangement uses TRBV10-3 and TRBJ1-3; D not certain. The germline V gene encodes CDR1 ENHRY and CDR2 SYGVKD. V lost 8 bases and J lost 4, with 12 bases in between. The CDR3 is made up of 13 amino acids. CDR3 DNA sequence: TGTGCCATCCGGGAAACTACAGGAAACACCATATATTTT. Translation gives CAIRETTGNTIYF.

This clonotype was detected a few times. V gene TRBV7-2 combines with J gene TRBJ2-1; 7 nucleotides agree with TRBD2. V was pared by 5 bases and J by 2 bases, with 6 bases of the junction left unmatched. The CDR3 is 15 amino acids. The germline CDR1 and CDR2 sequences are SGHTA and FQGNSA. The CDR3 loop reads CASSRTGTTYNEQFF. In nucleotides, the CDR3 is TGTGCCAGCAGCCGAACCGGGACTACCTACAATGAGCAGTTCTTC.

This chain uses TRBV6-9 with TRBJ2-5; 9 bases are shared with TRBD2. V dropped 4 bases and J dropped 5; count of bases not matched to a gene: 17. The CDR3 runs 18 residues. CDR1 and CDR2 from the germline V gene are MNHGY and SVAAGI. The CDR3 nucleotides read TGTGCCAGCAGTTCGCCCCCCGGGACTAGCAGAAAGAAGGAGACCCAGTACTTC. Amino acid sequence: CASSSPPGTSRKKETQYF.

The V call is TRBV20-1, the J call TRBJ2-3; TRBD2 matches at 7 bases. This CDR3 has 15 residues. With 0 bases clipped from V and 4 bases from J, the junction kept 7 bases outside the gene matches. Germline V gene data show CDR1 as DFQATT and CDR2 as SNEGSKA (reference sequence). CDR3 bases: TGCAGTGCTAGAGACGGCGGGGGAGGCTCAGATACGCAGTATTTT. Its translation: CSARDGGGGSDTQYF.